A selection of T cell receptor beta chains follows, all from one sample in a study of response to subunit inactivated influenza vaccine. From the RT-PCR reads, TCRdb called clonotypes with MiXCR, one entry per CDR3 protein. The sample includes about 500,000 distinct CDR3 sequences, 16% of them seen just once. This specimen was CD4+ T cells sorted from PBMCs, taken less than 30 months after vaccination. All receptors come from a man between 50 and 70 years old who received an inactivated influenza vaccine. Each CDR3 is given with its conserved first and last residue. A D gene is named only where the DNA matches it firmly. Size is omitted from some rows. Given values are once, few, many or a class for expanded clones.

v_gene	d_gene	abundance	j_gene	CDR3nt	CDR3aa
TRBV5-6	-	few	TRBJ1-2	TGTGCCAGCAGCTTCCCTGACAGTAATGGCTACACCTTC	CASSFPDSNGYTF
TRBV18	-	-	TRBJ2-2	TGTGCCAGCTCACCACCAGGGAAGATGTCCGGGGAGCTGTTTTTT	CASSPPGKMSGELFF
TRBV18	TRBD2	-	TRBJ2-1	TGTGCCAGCTCACCTACGCGGGGGGCATACAATGAGCAGTTCTTC	CASSPTRGAYNEQFF
TRBV20-1	TRBD2	few	TRBJ2-3	TGCAGTGCTACAGGACTAGCGGGAGCCACAGATACGCAGTATTTT	CSATGLAGATDTQYF
TRBV5-1	TRBD2	few	TRBJ2-1	TGCGCCAGCAGCCTGGGGGCGGGAGGGGACAATGAGCAGTTCTTC	CASSLGAGGDNEQFF
TRBV20-1	-	few	TRBJ2-3	TGCAGTGCAGAGTCCGGGACTCCAAACGGCCCAGATACGCAGTATTTT	CSAESGTPNGPDTQYF
TRBV7-3	-	-	TRBJ2-1	TGTGCCAGCAGCCCGCGGGCCCGGAGCTACAATGAGCAGTTCTTC	CASSPRARSYNEQFF
TRBV7-8	-	-	TRBJ2-7	TGTGCCAGCAGCCGTGGGGCGGGCGCCTACGAGCAGTACTTC	CASSRGAGAYEQYF
TRBV4-3	-	-	TRBJ1-4	TGCGCCAGCAGCCAAGCCCTGGACGAAAAACTGTTTTTT	CASSQALDEKLFF
TRBV6-2/TRBV6-3	-	-	TRBJ2-2	TGTGCCGTCCGACAGGGAGGCGGGGAGCTGTTTTTT	CAVRQGGGELFF